One and the same sample provided the 13 T cell receptor beta chains below, sequenced in a study of Graves' ophthalmopathy and Graves' hyperthyroidism (dated 2018 in TCRdb). TCRdb names Illumina HiSeq 2000 as the instrument used. For repertoire sequencing, the TCR beta CDR3 regions were amplified from RNA transcripts. A first-round RT-PCR used HTBI primers with the Qiagen OneStep RT-PCR kit, followed by a second-round multiplex PCR, size selection and purification. The public sequencing data were trimmed at Q25 with fastp and processed into clonotypes with MiXCR by TCRdb, which kept only in-frame beta chains. Rows merge per CDR3 protein into single entries with the most common DNA and genes. The sample contains about 200,000 distinct CDR3 sequences, about 32% of them found a single time. 9.1% of the sample is held by the ten biggest clonotypes. The sequenced sample was peripheral blood. All receptors come from a man aged 50 to 60 with Graves' ophthalmopathy. Donor details come from another sample of the same person, matched by shared clones.

This clonotype was recorded at least ten times. The chain uses TRBV20-1 and TRBJ1-5; maybe TRBD1 (6 bases). CDR3 size: 12 residues. With 3 bases removed from V and 8 bases from J, the gap between germline ends came to 11 bases. Germline V gives CDR1 DFQATT, CDR2 SNEGSKA (reference sequence). The CDR3 region is CSARVRGEPQHF. In DNA form, the CDR3 reads TGCAGTGCTAGGGTCAGGGGTGAGCCCCAGCATTTT.

This clonotype was seen repeatedly, ten times or more. V is TRBV19 and J is TRBJ1-1; D may be TRBD1 (5 bases). Per the germline V gene, CDR1 is LNHDA and CDR2 is SQIVND (reference sequence). The CDR3 runs to 13 residues. V gave up 2 bases and J gave up 5 bases, with 9 bases separating them. CDR3 nucleotides: TGTGCCAGTAGTATAAGGGGTGGAACTGAAGCTTTCTTT. Its protein product is CASSIRGGTEAFF.

In the case of this clonotype: One junction end does not reproduce the germline sequence, and a read error may be involved. This chain connects TRBV24-1 to TRBJ2-7; D possibly corresponds to TRBD1 (6 bases). CDR3 size: 14 residues. Germline V gene data show CDR1 as KGHDR and CDR2 as SFDVKD. CDR3 in amino acids: CAASETGTPTGQYF. The CDR3 nucleotides are TGTGCCGCCAGTGAAACCGGGACACCGACAGGGCAGTACTTC.

This chain links TRBV2 with TRBJ2-7, with 10 bases lining up with TRBD1. The V and J ends lost 5 bases and 6 bases, in that order; junction bases with no gene match: 10. In germline, CDR1 is SNHLY, CDR2 FYNNEI. CDR3 length: 15 residues. CDR3 region: CASSYEPGQGTEQYF. In nucleotides, the CDR3 is TGTGCCAGCAGTTACGAACCGGGACAGGGGACCGAGCAGTACTTC.

This clonotype was recorded at least ten times. V and J are TRBV12-3 or TRBV12-4 and TRBJ2-5; the match to TRBD1 covers 7 bases. The CDR3 has 16 residues. V lost 5 bases to trimming and J lost 5 bases; unmatched junction nucleotides: 14. In nucleotides, the CDR3 is TGTGCCAGCAGTCCCGCCCCACAGGGGTCGTGGGAGACCCAGTACTTC. Translating it yields CASSPAPQGSWETQYF.

This clonotype was counted at least ten times. The chain recombines TRBV7-2 with TRBJ2-5; tentatively, D is TRBD2 (7 bases). The CDR3 sequence is 15 residues long. With 1 base removed from V and 5 bases from J, the gap between germline ends came to 14 bases. Looked up from germline, CDR1 is SGHTA and CDR2 is FQGNSA. Here the CDR3 DNA reads TGTGCCAGCAGCTTAGTCGGGGGCGGGGGCGAGACCCAGTACTTC. This gives the protein CASSLVGGGGETQYF. The variable domain in full, with the rest retrieved from reference TRBV7-2 and TRBJ2-5, is GAGVSQSPSNKVTEKGKDVELRCDPISGHTALYWYRQSLGQGLEFLIYFQGNSAPDKSGLPSDRFSAERTGGSVSTLTIQRTQQEDSAVYLCASSLVGGGGETQYFGPGTRLLVL.

In this sample, this clonotype turned up many times. The chain has TRBV12-3 or TRBV12-4 and TRBJ1-2; D ambiguous. There are 13 residues in the CDR3. Trimming pared 7 bases from V and 8 bases from J, leaving 17 bases between. In DNA form, the CDR3 reads TGTGCCAGCACTACCGGGTCAACTGAAGGCTACACCTTC. This encodes CASTTGSTEGYTF.

Many counts were recorded for this clonotype. The rearrangement links TRBV2 to TRBJ2-4; D is possibly TRBD2 (6 bases). V lost 2 bases to trimming and J lost 2 bases, with 13 bases between them. Germline-derived CDR1 and CDR2 are SNHLY and FYNNEI. This CDR3 is built from 16 residues. The CDR3 spells CASSEWGVGSKNIQYF. The CDR3, as DNA: TGTGCCAGCAGTGAATGGGGGGTCGGATCCAAAAACATTCAGTACTTC. Full variable domain (outside the CDR3, taken from reference TRBV2 and TRBJ2-4): EPEVTQTPSHQVTQMGQEVILRCVPISNHLYFYWYRQILGQKVEFLVSFYNNEISEKSEIFDDQFSVERPDGSNFTLKIRSTKLEDSAMYFCASSEWGVGSKNIQYFGAGTRLSVL.

In its sample, this clonotype was seen many times. CDR3 residues: CASSQDPREGEQYF. The DNA for the CDR3 is TGCGCCAGCAGCCAAGATCCGCGGGAGGGCGAGCAGTACTTC. The J gene is TRBJ2-7, the V gene TRBV4-3; 9 nucleotides align to TRBD2. Germline V gene lookup returns CDR1 LGHNA and CDR2 YSLEER. The V gene end was trimmed by 0 bases and the J gene end by 6 bases; junction bases not matched to a gene: 3. This CDR3 is built from 14 residues.

Many counts were recorded for this clonotype. The V gene is TRBV29-1, the J gene TRBJ2-2; 8 positions match TRBD1. Germline assignment: CDR1 SQVTM and CDR2 ANQGSEA. Trimming at V came to 5 bases and at J to 1 base, leaving 3 bases not matched to a gene. This CDR3 contains 14 residues. The CDR3 here is CSVQGTGNTGELFF. The CDR3, as DNA: TGCAGCGTTCAAGGGACAGGGAACACCGGGGAGCTGTTTTTT.

This clonotype was counted ten times or more. One end of the junction is discordant with germline, which a read error may explain. J is TRBJ2-7 and V is TRBV7-9; D is perhaps TRBD2 (5 bases). Germline V gene lookup returns CDR1 SEHNR and CDR2 FQNEAQ (reference sequence). The CDR3 extends over 12 amino acids. The CDR3 coding sequence is TGTGCCAGCAGCTTAGGCGCGGGTACACATACCTTC. This encodes CASSLGAGTHTF.

There are many counts of this clonotype. The chain employs TRBV19 and TRBJ2-2; the D gene could be TRBD1 or TRBD2 (6 bases each). This CDR3 comprises 16 residues. V was pared by 4 bases and J by 1 base, with 13 bases between. The germline CDR1 and CDR2 sequences are LNHDA and SQIVND (reference sequence). CDR3 sequence reads: CASSNLEGVNTGELFF. Written as DNA, the CDR3 is TGTGCCAGTAGTAATTTGGAGGGGGTGAACACCGGGGAGCTGTTTTTT.

This clonotype was observed at least ten times. V gene TRBV15 combines with J gene TRBJ2-7, with TRBD1 identical over 7 bases. Germline CDR1 and CDR2: LNHNV and YYDKDF (reference sequence). V shed 3 bases, J shed 0 bases, and the junction held 2 bases outside the gene matches. CDR3 length: 14 amino acids. CDR3 sequence (DNA): TGTGCCACCAGCAGGACAGGGATCTCCTACGAGCAGTACTTC. Its translation is CATSRTGISYEQYF.